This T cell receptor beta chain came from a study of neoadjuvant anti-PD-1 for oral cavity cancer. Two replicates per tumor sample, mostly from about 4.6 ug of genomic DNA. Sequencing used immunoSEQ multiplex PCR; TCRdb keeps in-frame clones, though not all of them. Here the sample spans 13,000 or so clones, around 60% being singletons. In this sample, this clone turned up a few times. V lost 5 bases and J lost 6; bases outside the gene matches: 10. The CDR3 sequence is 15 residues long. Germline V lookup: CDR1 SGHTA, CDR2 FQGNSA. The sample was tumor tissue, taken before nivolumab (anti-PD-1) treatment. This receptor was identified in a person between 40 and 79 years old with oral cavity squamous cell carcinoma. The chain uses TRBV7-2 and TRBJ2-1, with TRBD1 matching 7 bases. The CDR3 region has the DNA TGTGCCAGCAGCCATGACAGGGTTAGAGCCAATGAGCAGTTCTTC. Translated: CASSHDRVRANEQFF.